These 4 T cell receptor beta chains were all obtained from the same sample, sequenced in a study of T cells in localized non-small cell lung cancer. Some clones are missing from TCRdb's copy, which holds only in-frame ones; the method was immunoSEQ multiplex PCR. Seen here are 25,000 to 35,000 clones, over 80% observed once, and the top ten hold less than 6%. Sequencing used PBMCs, obtained before any cancer treatment. The source of these receptors is a man aged 35 to 69 with stage II lung adenocarcinoma.

The V gene is TRBV6-6, the J gene TRBJ2-1; the D call may be TRBD1 or TRBD2 (5 bases each). The CDR3 has 15 amino acids. Between the trimmed V and J ends, which lost 3 bases and 3 bases, there was a span of 12 bases. The V gene's germline CDR1 is MNHNY and CDR2 SVGAGI (reference sequence). This chain's CDR3 is CASSYNGGRYNEQFF. CDR3 coding DNA: TGTGCCAGCAGTTATAATGGGGGACGCTACAATGAGCAGTTCTTC.

In its sample, this clone was seen a few times. The rearrangement joins TRBV9 to TRBJ2-3; 8 nucleotides align to TRBD2. The CDR3 spans 16 residues. J gave up 0 bases and V 0 bases, and 3 bases lay outside the gene matches. Germline CDR1 is SGDLS and CDR2 is YYNGEE. CDR3 in amino acids: CASSVGSSGSTDTQYF. DNA of the CDR3: TGTGCCAGCAGCGTAGGGTCTAGCGGGAGCACAGATACGCAGTATTTT.

V gene TRBV19 combines with J gene TRBJ2-1, with a tentative D call TRBD1 (5 bases). Trimming removed 2 bases from V and 8 bases from J, with 16 bases in between. Germline CDR1 is LNHDA and CDR2 is SQIVND (reference sequence). The CDR3 length is 15 residues. CDR3 residues: CASSIIAPGSDEQFF. CDR3 bases: TGTGCCAGTAGTATAATAGCCCCAGGGTCGGATGAGCAGTTCTTC.

The chain has TRBV7-2 and TRBJ2-7; D not resolved. V was cut by 1 base and J by 2 bases, with 9 bases left in between. There are 14 residues in the CDR3. CDR1 SGHTA and CDR2 FQGNSA come from the germline V gene. The CDR3, as DNA: TGTGCCAGCAGCTTAGGGAGAGGCGCCTACGAGCAGTACTTC. Its translation is CASSLGRGAYEQYF.